The clone carrying this TCR beta chain occurred a few times. PCR amplification relied on 60 Vbeta primers (plus 13 Jbeta primers). Assay used: immunoSEQ multiplex PCR; TCRdb lists only in-frame clones, some missing. The table shows about 100,000 clones, with around three quarters occurring only once. The sample originates from a study of cytomegalovirus exposure and HLA in healthy donors. CDR1 MGHDK and CDR2 SYGVNS come from the germline V gene. The CDR3 length is 17 residues. Trimming stripped 5 bases from V and 5 bases from J, with 21 bases between. The sample consisted of PBMCs. This clonotype originated in a man aged 30 to 45 in good health and CMV-seronegative. The J gene is TRBJ2-2, the V gene TRBV25-1, with a possible D match to TRBD2 (5 bases). CDR3 protein: CASSSVPGSRVTGELFF. For the CDR3, the DNA is TGTGCCAGCAGTTCCGTCCCGGGGAGTCGAGTAACCGGGGAGCTGTTTTTT.